One sample yielded the 26 T cell receptor beta chains listed below, sequenced in a study of technical replicates of blood from a few donors. Generated by immunoSEQ multiplex PCR, the TCRdb table keeps only in-frame clones and is missing some. This sample has about 70,000 clones, with approximately 94% found just once. The sample was T cells isolated from PBMCs. The source is a human donor in good health.

This clone showed up just once. The V and J genes are TRBV27 and TRBJ1-1; 9 nucleotides line up with TRBD1. CDR1 is MNHEY, CDR2 SMNVEV, per germline (reference sequence). Trimming cost V 5 bases and J 2 bases; bases outside gene matches: 9. The CDR3 is 16 amino acids. The CDR3 DNA reads TGTGCCAGCAGTCGGGACAGGGTATGGGATAACACTGAAGCTTTCTTT. Translated: CASSRDRVWDNTEAFF.

The rearrangement uses TRBV9 and TRBJ2-2, with 7 bases aligning to TRBD1. V dropped 4 bases and J dropped 6; count of bases not matched to a gene: 9. Looked up from germline, CDR1 is SGDLS and CDR2 is YYNGEE. This CDR3 spans 15 amino acids. The CDR3 nucleotides read TGTGCCAGCAGCATACGACAGGGATATCCCGGGGAGCTGTTTTTT. This translates into CASSIRQGYPGELFF.

The chain links TRBV28 to TRBJ2-7, with D perhaps matching TRBD2 (6 bases). The germline CDR1 and CDR2 sequences are MDHEN and SYDVKM. Trimming shortened V by 5 bases and J by 2 bases, and 13 bases separated the two germline ends. This CDR3 is built from 14 residues. The CDR3: CASSAQGGPYEQYF. Written as DNA, the CDR3 is TGTGCCAGCAGTGCCCAGGGAGGCCCCTACGAGCAGTACTTC.

The chain combines TRBV5-1 with TRBJ2-5; 9 positions match TRBD1. The CDR3 consists of 12 residues. Trimming cost V 2 bases and J 13 bases; bases outside gene matches: 6. The germline CDR1 and CDR2 sequences are SGHRS and YFSETQ. In DNA form, the CDR3 reads TGCGCCAGCAGCTTAGAACAGGGGGCCTGGTACTTC. It translates to CASSLEQGAWYF.

CDR3 in DNA: TGCGCCAGCAGCCCCGAACGGGTCACCTACGAGCAGTACTTC. It translates to CASSPERVTYEQYF. The genes are TRBV5-1 and TRBJ2-7, with unresolved D. The CDR3 runs 14 residues. Germline V gives CDR1 SGHRS, CDR2 YFSETQ. The V end lost 4 bases, the J end lost 2 bases, and 13 bases lay between the germline ends.

The V gene is TRBV4-3, the J gene TRBJ2-2; D gene unclear. CDR3 length equals 15 residues. Trimming cost V 0 bases and J 4 bases, with 9 bases left between them. Per the germline V gene, CDR1 is LGHNA and CDR2 is YSLEER. The CDR3 nucleotides are TGCGCCAGCAGCCAAGATCGCCACGGCACCGGGGAGCTGTTTTTT. This codes for CASSQDRHGTGELFF.

The J gene is TRBJ2-1, the V gene TRBV15, with 7 bases aligning to TRBD2. The germline V gene has CDR1 LNHNV and CDR2 YYDKDF (reference sequence). Trimming cost V 0 bases and J 8 bases; bases outside gene matches: 10. The CDR3 loop spans 16 amino acids. The CDR3 spells CATSREGGGRGYEQFF. CDR3 sequence (DNA): TGTGCCACCAGCAGAGAGGGTGGCGGGAGAGGTTATGAGCAGTTCTTC.

The chain recombines TRBV11-2 with TRBJ2-7; the D is unclear. CDR1 is SGHAT and CDR2 is FQNNGV in the germline V gene. V was clipped by 3 bases and J by 2 bases, with 14 bases between them. This CDR3 has 15 residues. This CDR3 is CASSLAATTTYEQYF. The CDR3 bases are TGTGCCAGCAGCTTGGCTGCTACTACTACCTACGAGCAGTACTTC.

V is TRBV10-2 and J is TRBJ2-1; TRBD2 agrees at 13 bases. CDR1 and CDR2 (germline): WSHSY, SAAADI. Trimming took 4 bases from V and 8 from J; bases not matched to a gene: 5. The CDR3 sequence is 15 residues long. The chain's CDR3 is CASSGLAGGGDEQFF. The CDR3 region has the DNA TGCGCCAGCAGTGGACTAGCGGGAGGAGGAGATGAGCAGTTCTTC.

The chain carries TRBV27 and TRBJ1-5; D ambiguous. Trimming removed 1 base from V and 8 bases from J, with 12 bases in between. Germline V gene lookup returns CDR1 MNHEY and CDR2 SMNVEV (reference sequence). The CDR3 runs 14 residues. CDR3 DNA sequence: TGTGCCAGCAGTTTATATGGAGGAAGGGAGCCCCAGCATTTT. The encoded protein is CASSLYGGREPQHF.

Concerning this clone: This sample includes further DNA sequences coding for the same CDR3. This chain joins TRBV28 and TRBJ1-2, with 9 bases identical to TRBD1. J gave up 2 bases and V 5 bases, and 3 bases lay outside the gene matches. This CDR3 contains 14 residues. The germline V gene has CDR1 MDHEN and CDR2 SYDVKM. The CDR3 protein is CASSLGQGNYGYTF. The DNA for the CDR3 is TGTGCCAGCAGTCTTGGACAGGGGAACTATGGCTACACCTTC.

The chain links TRBV11-2 to TRBJ2-3; 9 bases are a match to TRBD2. This CDR3 region has 15 residues. CDR1 and CDR2 (germline): SGHAT, FQNNGV. With 3 bases clipped from V and 0 bases from J, the junction kept 1 base outside the gene matches. DNA for the CDR3: TGTGCCAGCAGCTTCAGCGGGAGGAGCACAGATACGCAGTATTTT. Its protein is CASSFSGRSTDTQYF.

The rearrangement links TRBV7-2 to TRBJ2-1, with D tentatively TRBD2 (5 bases). The CDR3 runs to 16 residues. Germline V gene sequence: CDR1 SGHTA, CDR2 FQGNSA. With 6 bases removed from V and 9 bases from J, the gap between germline ends came to 24 bases. The CDR3 here is CASSLLGSGGLGEQFF. In nucleotides, the CDR3 is TGTGCCAGCAGTCTCTTAGGGTCAGGAGGTTTGGGTGAGCAGTTCTTC.

CDR3 amino acids: CASSVLGQEYEQYF. The CDR3 DNA reads as TGTGCCAGCAGCGTACTGGGACAGGAGTACGAGCAGTACTTC. The chain carries TRBV9 and TRBJ2-7, with TRBD1 matching over 8 bases. The CDR3 runs to 14 residues. The trim removed 1 base at V and 4 bases at J, leaving 4 bases unmatched. The germline V gene has CDR1 SGDLS and CDR2 YYNGEE.

The rearrangement links TRBV5-1 to TRBJ1-1; a weak D match, TRBD1 (5 bases). Germline assignment: CDR1 SGHRS and CDR2 YFSETQ. V dropped 6 bases and J dropped 3 bases, with 12 bases sitting between them. The CDR3 contains 13 residues. The CDR3: CASTDAGDTEAFF. Here the CDR3 DNA reads TGCGCCAGCACGGATGCGGGGGACACTGAAGCTTTCTTT.

V gene TRBV13 combines with J gene TRBJ2-7; D perhaps matches TRBD2 (7 bases). The CDR3 length is 14 residues. The germline V and J ends were trimmed by 1 base and 5 bases, with 12 bases remaining between them. The germline CDR1 and CDR2 sequences are PRHDT and FYEKMQ (reference sequence). CDR3 residues: CASSLEGGGDEQYF. The CDR3 DNA follows: TGTGCCAGCAGCTTAGAAGGGGGGGGCGACGAGCAGTACTTC.

The chain is built from TRBV6-5 and TRBJ1-1; 7 bases agree with TRBD1. From germline, CDR1 is MNHEY and CDR2 SVGAGI. CDR3 length: 12 amino acids. V dropped 6 bases and J dropped 7; count of bases not matched to a gene: 5. The chain's CDR3 is CASSRGQSEAFF. The CDR3 bases are TGTGCCAGCAGCAGGGGACAGAGTGAAGCTTTCTTT.

V is TRBV29-1 and J is TRBJ2-7; D uncertain. Between the trimmed V and J ends, which lost 7 bases and 7 bases, there was a span of 17 bases. The length of the CDR3 is 12 residues. The germline V gene encodes CDR1 SQVTM and CDR2 ANQGSEA. CDR3 coding DNA: TGCAGCGCCCGCCACCAGACTGGGGAGCAGTACTTC. It codes for CSARHQTGEQYF.

This rearrangement joins TRBV27 to TRBJ1-2; no definite D call. Germline V gives CDR1 MNHEY, CDR2 SMNVEV (reference sequence). Between the trimmed V and J ends, which lost 0 bases and 1 base, there was a span of 9 bases. There are 15 residues in the CDR3. CDR3 in DNA: TGTGCCAGCAGTTTATCCCCCGGGAATAACTATGGCTACACCTTC. Its translation: CASSLSPGNNYGYTF.

This sequence joins TRBV7-2 and TRBJ2-7; D ambiguous. The length of the CDR3 is 12 residues. In germline, CDR1 is SGHTA, CDR2 FQGNSA. The V end was cut by 5 bases, the J end by 9 bases, with 14 bases between. The CDR3 is CASSPLGEGQYF. The CDR3 DNA follows: TGTGCCAGCAGCCCCCTGGGCGAAGGGCAGTACTTC.

The chain joins TRBV11-2 to TRBJ2-1; 8 nucleotides agree with TRBD1. Trimming took 7 bases from V and 7 from J; bases not matched to a gene: 21. Germline V gives CDR1 SGHAT, CDR2 FQNNGV. The CDR3 has 18 residues. The CDR3 is CASTLWTGSLAQGNEQFF. The CDR3 coding sequence is TGTGCCAGCACCCTATGGACAGGGAGTCTAGCCCAAGGGAATGAGCAGTTCTTC.

This clone has more than one count but fewer than ten. CDR3 sequence: CASMTDRLNTGELFF. CDR3 DNA: TGTGCCAGCATGACGGACAGGTTGAACACCGGGGAGCTGTTTTTT. The chain uses TRBV2 and TRBJ2-2; 7 bases fit TRBD1. Looked up from germline, CDR1 is SNHLY and CDR2 is FYNNEI. This CDR3 comprises 15 residues. J was trimmed by 1 base and V by 7 bases; bases with no gene match: 6.

This chain connects TRBV6-1 to TRBJ2-1, with D tentatively TRBD1 (6 bases). The CDR3 length is 13 residues. V lost 6 bases, J lost 6 bases, and 12 bases lay in between. Germline CDR1 reads MNHNS; CDR2 reads SASEGT. The CDR3 protein is CASRVRTANEQFF. Here the CDR3 DNA reads TGTGCCAGCAGGGTACGGACAGCCAATGAGCAGTTCTTC.

This CDR3 is CASMRRGGEGYTF. The CDR3 DNA follows: TGTGCCAGCATGAGGCGGGGGGGCGAAGGCTACACCTTC. V and J are TRBV6-1 and TRBJ1-2, with D possibly being TRBD1 (6 bases). With 7 bases removed from V and 8 bases from J, the gap between germline ends came to 17 bases. The CDR3 sequence is 13 residues long. CDR1 and CDR2 from the germline V gene are MNHNS and SASEGT.

This clone was recorded once. This rearrangement joins TRBV2 to TRBJ1-4; D gene ambiguous. V was shortened by 2 bases and J by 2 bases, with 12 bases between the two germline ends. CDR1 and CDR2 from the germline V gene are SNHLY and FYNNEI. This CDR3 has 16 residues. DNA of the CDR3: TGTGCCAGCAGTGAAAGCGGGGTGTGGACTAATGAAAAACTGTTTTTT. This codes for CASSESGVWTNEKLFF.

Of note for this clone: At the DNA level, this CDR3 is encoded by other sequences in the same sample as well. This chain uses TRBV2 with TRBJ1-5; 8 positions agree with TRBD1. CDR3 length: 14 residues. V trimming: 4 bases; J trimming: 1 base; junction bases outside the gene matches: 0. Germline values: CDR1 SNHLY, CDR2 FYNNEI. The DNA for the CDR3 is TGTGCCAGCAGTGGACAGGGGAGCAATCAGCCCCAGCATTTT. Translating gives CASSGQGSNQPQHF.